Below, 5 T cell receptor beta chains from the same sample are listed, as sequenced in a study of blood T cell repertoires in COVID-19. Data came from immunoSEQ multiplex PCR; TCRdb stores just in-frame clones and leaves some out. The table includes approximately 240,000 clones, about four fifths detected once. Sequenced sample: peripheral blood. The receptors were gathered from a woman in her twenties or thirties who had recovered from COVID-19.

This clone came up once. V is TRBV28 and J is TRBJ1-2; 9 nucleotides align to TRBD1. The CDR3 sequence is 15 residues long. CDR1 is MDHEN, CDR2 SYDVKM, per germline. Trimming at V came to 5 bases and at J to 0 bases, leaving 4 bases not matched to a gene. The CDR3: CASSTTGGANYGYTF. The CDR3 DNA reads as TGTGCCAGCAGTACGACAGGGGGGGCTAACTATGGCTACACCTTC.

As concerns this clone: At the DNA level, this CDR3 is encoded by other sequences in the same sample as well. The J gene is TRBJ2-3, the V gene TRBV10-3; D gene ambiguous. Trimming left V 0 bases short and J 6 bases short, with 16 bases between. Germline V gene sequence: CDR1 ENHRY, CDR2 SYGVKD. This CDR3 comprises 16 residues. For the CDR3, the DNA is TGTGCCATCAGTGAGTCGTTGACTTCTAGTGACGATACGCAGTATTTT. This sequence encodes CAISESLTSSDDTQYF.

The chain combines TRBV4-1 with TRBJ2-7; D is perhaps TRBD1 (6 bases). The V gene lost 3 bases and the J gene lost 2 bases, with 20 bases spanning the gap. There are 17 residues in the CDR3. Germline loops: CDR1 MGHRA, CDR2 YSYEKL. DNA of the CDR3: TGCGCCAGCAGCCAGACTTTCACGGGGACACCCACCTACGAGCAGTACTTC. It codes for CASSQTFTGTPTYEQYF.

This clone appeared a few times. J is TRBJ2-7 and V is TRBV10-1; TRBD1 matches 11 bases. With V trimmed by 8 bases and J by 5 bases, 8 bases remained unmatched. Per germline, CDR1 WNHNN and CDR2 SYGVQD (reference sequence). CDR3 length: 14 residues. The CDR3 DNA follows: TGCGCCAGCTCTCCGGGACAGGGGGTCAACGAGCAGTACTTC. This translates into CASSPGQGVNEQYF.

The V gene is TRBV28, the J gene TRBJ2-2; perhaps TRBD1 as D (6 bases). Germline assignment: CDR1 MDHEN and CDR2 SYDVKM. The CDR3 spans 14 residues. Trimming left V 4 bases short and J 4 bases short, with 10 bases between. The chain's CDR3 is CASSSTGFTGELFF. Written as DNA, the CDR3 is TGTGCCAGCAGTTCAACAGGGTTCACCGGGGAGCTGTTTTTT.